This TCR beta chain was profiled in a study of T cell repertoires in cytomegalovirus infection. Study-level background: HLA-B-restricted CMV epitopes that are well studied were used alongside recently identified HLA-C-restricted ones. Matching HLA type and CMV infection were both indicated by public TCR beta signatures.

Turning to this clonotype: Antigen unknown.

There are 17 residues in the CDR3. V was clipped by 5 bases and J by 5 bases, with 22 bases between them. Looked up from germline, CDR1 is MNHNS and CDR2 is SASEGT. TCRdb independently ran MiXCR on the reads; one entry per CDR3 protein. The table has roughly 200,000 distinct CDR3 sequences, 38% seen once; the top ten hold around 64%. General observations from the study: What dominated the ex vivo response were HLA-C-restricted CMV-specific TCR beta clonotypes. Accumulated public TCR beta family frequency recognized individuals carrying CMV together with the relevant HLA.

The chain carries TRBV6-1 and TRBJ1-5, with TRBD1 as a possible D gene (5 bases). The sequence derives from a human donor in good health (CMV status not recorded). Some clones in this sample may be carry-over from other donors' samples. The starting material was CD8+ T cells from cultured PBMCs, obtained from culture after CMV antigen stimulation. The CDR3 DNA follows: TGTGCCAGCAGTTCACTAACCGACCGGGACCGGCATCAGCCCCAGCATTTT. Amino acids: CASSSLTDRDRHQPQHF.